The next 22 T cell receptor beta chains were all read from a single sample in a study of molecular identifiers for immune sequencing clone quantification (dated by TCRdb to 2017 to 2018). The library was obtained by PCR. Sequenced on an Illumina HiSeq 4000. TCRdb applied fastp at Q25 and MiXCR to the public reads, then kept only in-frame beta chains. Rows with one shared CDR3 protein collapse into an entry with the most common genes and DNA. Present in this sample are roughly 320,000 distinct CDR3 sequences, about 21% of which were seen just once. Jointly, the top ten make up 0.81% of the sample. The source material was naive CD8+ T cells from blood, with Jurkat cell RNA spiked in. The sample's cell subset or site label, decoded: FACS-sorted CD8+CD4-CCR7+CD45RA+ naive T cells. All receptors come from a human donor in good health. Some libraries in this study had Jurkat cell RNA spiked in.

This clonotype was found many times. The rearrangement links TRBV5-5 to TRBJ2-3; TRBD1 agrees at 9 bases. CDR3 size: 17 residues. CDR1 and CDR2 (germline): SGHKS, YYEKEE (reference sequence). The V and J ends lost 2 bases and 6 bases, in that order; junction bases with no gene match: 13. CDR3 in amino acids: CASSFFAGDRAADTQYF. The CDR3 region has the DNA TGTGCCAGCAGCTTTTTCGCCGGGGACAGGGCGGCTGATACGCAGTATTTT.

This clonotype has at least ten counts. The V and J genes are TRBV7-9 and TRBJ2-5; 7 bases align to TRBD1. The CDR3 runs 14 residues. CDR1 is SEHNR and CDR2 is FQNEAQ in the germline V gene (reference sequence). Trimming at V came to 5 bases and at J to 2 bases, leaving 5 bases not matched to a gene. CDR3 amino acids: CASSPDRDQETQYF. The CDR3 DNA reads TGTGCCAGCAGCCCAGACAGGGATCAAGAGACCCAGTACTTC.

The table lists this clonotype with many counts. The gene calls are TRBV28 and TRBJ2-5; 14 bases align to TRBD2. This CDR3 is built from 17 residues. Germline-derived CDR1 and CDR2 are MDHEN and SYDVKM. With V trimmed by 3 bases and J by 5 bases, 8 bases remained unmatched. Here the CDR3 reads CASSLGPGTSGSETQYF. Here the CDR3 DNA reads TGTGCCAGCAGTTTGGGGCCCGGGACTAGCGGGAGTGAGACCCAGTACTTC. Together with reference TRBV28 and TRBJ2-5, the CDR3 gives the full variable domain: DVKVTQSSRYLVKRTGEKVFLECVQDMDHENMFWYRQDPGLGLRLIYFSYDVKMKEKGDIPEGYSVSREKKERFSLILESASTNQTSMYLCASSLGPGTSGSETQYFGPGTRLLVL.

As regards this clonotype: A clone one base away is much larger, so this may be a read error. This chain uses TRBV27 with TRBJ2-5, with D perhaps matching TRBD2 (7 bases). The V end lost 7 bases, the J end lost 2 bases, and 20 bases lay between the germline ends. Germline lookup yields CDR1 MNHEY and CDR2 SMNVEV (reference sequence). This CDR3 region has 16 residues. DNA for the CDR3: TGTGCCAGCAACTCAGTGGGGGGGCTAGGACAAGAGACCCAGTACTTC. Translated, it gives CASNSVGGLGQETQYF.

V usage is TRBV29-1 and J usage is TRBJ1-1; 9 nucleotides line up with TRBD1. After removal of 5 bases from V and 4 bases from J, the junction contained 5 bases not matched to a gene. The CDR3 runs 13 residues. CDR1 and CDR2 (germline): SQVTM, ANQGSEA. The CDR3 region is CSVWGTGFTEAFF. DNA of the CDR3: TGCAGCGTTTGGGGGACAGGGTTCACTGAAGCTTTCTTT.

This clonotype has at least ten counts. The chain recombines TRBV29-1 with TRBJ2-7; maybe TRBD1 (5 bases). The V gene lost 4 bases and the J gene lost 1 base, with 8 bases spanning the gap. The CDR3 totals 12 residues. Germline-derived CDR1 and CDR2 are SQVTM and ANQGSEA. CDR3 sequence reads: CSVGGSSYEQYF. In DNA form, the CDR3 reads TGCAGCGTTGGGGGCAGTTCCTACGAGCAGTACTTC.

There are many counts of this clonotype. V is TRBV28 and J is TRBJ2-6, with TRBD1 identical over 10 bases. The CDR3 length is 18 residues. Germline V gene data show CDR1 as MDHEN and CDR2 as SYDVKM. The V segment lost 5 bases and the J segment 4 bases; nucleotides outside the gene matches: 11. The CDR3 spells CASSPLFGTGDGANVLTF. In DNA form, the CDR3 reads TGTGCCAGCAGTCCCCTTTTCGGGACAGGGGACGGGGCCAACGTCCTGACTTTC.

A single count supports this clonotype. A read error may be the cause here, since a much bigger clone is one base away. This sequence joins TRBV11-2 and TRBJ1-4; D unclear. Germline loops: CDR1 SGHAT, CDR2 FQNNGV. V lost 0 bases and J lost 0, with 11 bases in between. This CDR3 is 17 amino acids long. The CDR3 bases are TGTGCCAGCAGCTTAGAAGGCCAGGAGGCAACTAATGAAAAACTGTTTTTT. Protein product: CASSLEGQEATNEKLFF.

This clonotype was seen many times. The V call is TRBV2, the J call TRBJ2-3; TRBD2 matches 7 bases. The trim removed 4 bases at V and 7 bases at J, leaving 5 bases unmatched. The CDR3 spans 13 residues. CDR1 SNHLY and CDR2 FYNNEI come from the germline V gene. Here the CDR3 DNA reads TGTGCCAGCAGTGGTCTAGCGGCCTATACGCAGTATTTT. The encoded protein is CASSGLAAYTQYF.

This clonotype was observed at least ten times. V usage is TRBV13 and J usage is TRBJ1-1; no clear D gene. Germline V gene lookup returns CDR1 PRHDT and CDR2 FYEKMQ (reference sequence). V shed 7 bases and J shed 0 bases, with 9 bases lying between them. The CDR3 is 13 residues long. As DNA, the CDR3 is TGTGCCAGCACAAAGGAAATGAACACTGAAGCTTTCTTT. It codes for CASTKEMNTEAFF.

V usage is TRBV24-1 and J usage is TRBJ2-2, with D unclear. This CDR3 has 17 amino acids. V lost 5 bases, J lost 1 base, and 16 bases lay in between. CDR1 and CDR2 from the germline V gene are KGHDR and SFDVKD. The CDR3 DNA reads as TGTGCCACCAGTGTCTGGGCCGGGTCAGAGAACACCGGGGAGCTGTTTTTT. Its protein product is CATSVWAGSENTGELFF.

V gene TRBV20-1 combines with J gene TRBJ2-3, with D perhaps matching TRBD2 (5 bases). The CDR3 loop spans 15 amino acids. The V and J ends lost 3 bases and 4 bases respectively, with 17 bases between them. Germline loops: CDR1 DFQATT, CDR2 SNEGSKA (reference sequence). The CDR3 loop is CSARGLASMADTQYF. In DNA form, the CDR3 reads TGCAGTGCTAGGGGGTTGGCTAGCATGGCAGATACGCAGTATTTT.

The table lists this clonotype with many counts. The CDR3 DNA reads TGTGCCAGCAGCCAAGGCCTACCGGCAGATACGCAGTATTTT. Translation gives CASSQGLPADTQYF. The rearrangement links TRBV14 to TRBJ2-3; D is undetermined. CDR1 and CDR2 from the germline V gene are SGHDN and FVKESK. Deletions cut 1 base from V and 4 bases from J, with 9 bases between. The CDR3 covers 14 residues.

This clonotype showed up many times. The gene calls are TRBV2 and TRBJ1-1; D is perhaps TRBD1 (6 bases). V lost 1 base, J lost 0 bases, and 9 bases lay in between. In germline, CDR1 is SNHLY, CDR2 FYNNEI. The length of the CDR3 is 15 residues. CDR3 bases: TGTGCCAGCAGTGAAGGGACAGTAATGAACACTGAAGCTTTCTTT. Its translation: CASSEGTVMNTEAFF.

About this clonotype itself: This may stem from a read error, because a much larger clone lies one nucleotide away. The chain employs TRBV27 and TRBJ2-3; D unclear. The length of the CDR3 is 13 residues. CDR1 is MNHEY and CDR2 is SMNVEV in the germline V gene (reference sequence). The CDR3 DNA follows: TGTGTCAGCAGTTTATTTTCCCAAGATACGCAGTATTTT. This codes for CVSSLFSQDTQYF.

This clonotype was observed a handful of times. This sequence joins TRBV10-2 and TRBJ2-3; D possibly matches TRBD1 or TRBD2 (5 bases each). The CDR3 has 16 residues. V lost 2 bases to trimming and J lost 6 bases, with 18 bases between them. Germline CDR1 and CDR2: WSHSY and SAAADI. The CDR3 DNA sequence: TGCGCCAGCAGTGAGGAAGCGGCAGGGCTTGACGATACGCAGTATTTT. Translation gives CASSEEAAGLDDTQYF.

This clonotype was seen at least ten times. This chain connects TRBV6-5 to TRBJ2-1, with 10 bases identical to TRBD2. With V trimmed by 6 bases and J by 2 bases, 1 base remained unmatched. Germline CDR1 and CDR2: MNHEY and SVGAGI. The CDR3 sequence is 14 residues long. This CDR3 reads CASRGTSAYNEQFF. The DNA of the CDR3 is TGTGCCAGCAGAGGGACTAGCGCCTACAATGAGCAGTTCTTC.

The chain carries TRBV19 and TRBJ2-3, with 7 positions matching TRBD1. The trim removed 7 bases at V and 4 bases at J, leaving 8 bases unmatched. The germline gives CDR1 LNHDA, CDR2 SQIVND (reference sequence). The CDR3 length is 14 residues. The CDR3 protein is CASKRQGPADTQYF. As DNA, the CDR3 is TGTGCCAGTAAAAGACAGGGTCCCGCAGATACGCAGTATTTT.

This clonotype was seen many times. The V gene is TRBV28, the J gene TRBJ2-7, with D perhaps given as TRBD1 or TRBD2 (6 bases each). CDR3 length: 13 residues. The germline V gene encodes CDR1 MDHEN and CDR2 SYDVKM. V lost 6 bases and J lost 5, with 14 bases in between. As DNA, the CDR3 is TGTGCCAGCAGGCCCCGGGGGCATCACGAGCAGTACTTC. Translation: CASRPRGHHEQYF.

Ten or more counts support this clonotype. The chain couples TRBV21-1 to TRBJ1-5. TRBV21-1 is a pseudogene. CDR3 length: 13 residues. The CDR3 DNA sequence: TGTGCCAGCAGCCGTAAGGCAAATCAGCCCCAGCATTTT. Protein product: CASSRKANQPQHF.

This clonotype was picked up a small number of times. The chain joins TRBV11-2 to TRBJ2-1, with D unclear. The CDR3 extends over 15 amino acids. The germline V gene encodes CDR1 SGHAT and CDR2 FQNNGV. Trimming stripped 3 bases from V and 3 bases from J, with 12 bases between. This chain's CDR3 is CASSFGWGIYNEQFF. CDR3 DNA sequence: TGTGCCAGCAGCTTTGGGTGGGGAATCTACAATGAGCAGTTCTTC.

In this sample, this clonotype turned up many times. The rearrangement links TRBV29-1 to TRBJ1-1; tentatively, D is TRBD1 (6 bases). With 7 bases removed from V and 7 bases from J, the gap between germline ends came to 25 bases. The germline V gene has CDR1 SQVTM and CDR2 ANQGSEA. The CDR3 runs to 15 residues. The CDR3 loop is CSATPGDNVLLEAFF. The CDR3 DNA reads as TGCAGCGCCACACCAGGGGATAATGTACTACTTGAAGCTTTCTTT.